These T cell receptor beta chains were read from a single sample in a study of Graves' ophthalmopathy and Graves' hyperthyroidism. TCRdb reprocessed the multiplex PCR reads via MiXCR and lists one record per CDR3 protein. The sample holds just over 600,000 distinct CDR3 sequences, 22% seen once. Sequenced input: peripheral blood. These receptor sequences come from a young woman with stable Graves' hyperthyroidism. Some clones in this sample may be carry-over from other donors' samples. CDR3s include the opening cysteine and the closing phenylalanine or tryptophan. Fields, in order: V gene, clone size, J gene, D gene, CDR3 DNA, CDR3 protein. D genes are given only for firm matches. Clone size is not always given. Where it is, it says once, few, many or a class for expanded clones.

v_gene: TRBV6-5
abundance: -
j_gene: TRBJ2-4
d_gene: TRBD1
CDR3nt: TGTGCCAGCAGTCCAGAAGCCCCGGGACAGGGGGCGTTGAACATTCAGTACTTC
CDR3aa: CASSPEAPGQGALNIQYF

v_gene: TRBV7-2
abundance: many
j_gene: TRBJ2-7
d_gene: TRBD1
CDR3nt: TGTGCCAGCAGCACCGGGACAGGGATATACGAGCAGTACTTC
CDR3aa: CASSTGTGIYEQYF

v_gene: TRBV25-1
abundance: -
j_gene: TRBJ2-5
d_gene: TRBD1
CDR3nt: TGTGCCAGCTCTCGCGGACAGGGCCTCCAAGAGACCCAGTACTTC
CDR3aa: CASSRGQGLQETQYF

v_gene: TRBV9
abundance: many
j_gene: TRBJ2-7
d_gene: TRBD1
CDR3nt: TGTGCCAGCAGCTTAACAGGGGTGTCTCTCAACGAGCAGTACTTC
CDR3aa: CASSLTGVSLNEQYF

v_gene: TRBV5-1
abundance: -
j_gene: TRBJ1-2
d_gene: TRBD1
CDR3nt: TGCGCCAGCAGCGTGCAGGGGGGTAACTATGGCTACACCTTC
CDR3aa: CASSVQGGNYGYTF

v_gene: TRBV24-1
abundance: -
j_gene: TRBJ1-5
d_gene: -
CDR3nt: TGTGCCACCAGCTCGGACCGGGACAATCAGCCCCAGCATTTT
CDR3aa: CATSSDRDNQPQHF

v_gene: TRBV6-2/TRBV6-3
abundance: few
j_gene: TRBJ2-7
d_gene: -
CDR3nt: TGTGCCAGCAGTTTAAATAAGGACAACGAGCAGTACTTC
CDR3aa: CASSLNKDNEQYF

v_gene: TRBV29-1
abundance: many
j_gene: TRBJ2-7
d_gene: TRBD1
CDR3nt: TGCAGCGTTGATTCTTCAGGGACAGGGAACTACGAGCAGTACTTC
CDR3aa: CSVDSSGTGNYEQYF

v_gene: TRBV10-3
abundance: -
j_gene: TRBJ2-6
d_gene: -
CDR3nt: TGTGCCATCAGTGAGTCTACAGGCCCCGCCAACGTCCTGACTTTC
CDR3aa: CAISESTGPANVLTF

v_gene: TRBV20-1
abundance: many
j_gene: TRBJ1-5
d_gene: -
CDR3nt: TGCAGTGCTAGGAGGGGGACTACTAGCAATCAGCCCCAGCATTTT
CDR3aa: CSARRGTTSNQPQHF

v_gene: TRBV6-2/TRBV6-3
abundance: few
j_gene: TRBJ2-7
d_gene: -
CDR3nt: TGTGCCAGCAGCGGGACTCCGAGCTCCTACGAGCAGTACTTC
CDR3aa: CASSGTPSSYEQYF

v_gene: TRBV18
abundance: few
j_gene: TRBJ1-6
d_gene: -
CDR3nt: TGTGCCAGCTCCCAAGGCATAGGGAATTCACCCCTCCACTTT
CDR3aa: CASSQGIGNSPLHF

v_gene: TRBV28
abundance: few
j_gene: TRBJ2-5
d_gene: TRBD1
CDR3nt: TGTGCCAGCAGTCGAACAGGGGGTACGGAGACCCGGTACTTC
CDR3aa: CASSRTGGTETRYF

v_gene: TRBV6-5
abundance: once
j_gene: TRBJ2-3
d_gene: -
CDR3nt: TGTGCCAGCAGTTATGGAGGGCCCACAGATACGCAGTATTTT
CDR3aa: CASSYGGPTDTQYF

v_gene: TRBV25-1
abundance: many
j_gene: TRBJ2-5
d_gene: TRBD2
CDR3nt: TGTGCCAGCAGTATATCGGGGGGGAGGGCGGAGACCCAGTACTTC
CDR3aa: CASSISGGRAETQYF

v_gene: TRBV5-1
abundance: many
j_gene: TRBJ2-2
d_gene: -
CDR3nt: TGCGCCAGCAGCTTGGACCCAGGGGCGACCGGGGAGCTGTTTTTT
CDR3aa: CASSLDPGATGELFF

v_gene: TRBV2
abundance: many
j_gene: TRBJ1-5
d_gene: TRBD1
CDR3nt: TGTGCCAGCAGTGCTCAAAGGACAGGAGACGATCAGCCCCAGCATTTT
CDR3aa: CASSAQRTGDDQPQHF

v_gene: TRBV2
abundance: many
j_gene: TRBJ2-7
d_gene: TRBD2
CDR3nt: TGTGCCAGCAATGTGCGGGGGTCCTACGAGCAGTACTTC
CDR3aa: CASNVRGSYEQYF

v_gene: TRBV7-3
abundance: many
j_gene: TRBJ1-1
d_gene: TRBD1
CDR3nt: TGTGCCAGCGGACCCGGGACAGGGGTGTCTGAAGCTTTCTTT
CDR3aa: CASGPGTGVSEAFF

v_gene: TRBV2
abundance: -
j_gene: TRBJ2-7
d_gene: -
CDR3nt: TGTGCCAGCATTTGGGACCTCGGCTCCTACGAGCAGTACTTC
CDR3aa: CASIWDLGSYEQYF

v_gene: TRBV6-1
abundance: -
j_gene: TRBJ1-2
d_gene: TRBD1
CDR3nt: TGTGCCAGCAGTGAAGGTCCGACAGGGCTCGGCTACACCTTC
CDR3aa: CASSEGPTGLGYTF

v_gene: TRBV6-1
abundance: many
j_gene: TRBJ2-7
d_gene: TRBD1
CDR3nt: TGTGCCAGCAGTGTATGGACAGGGAACGAGCAGTACTTC
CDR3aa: CASSVWTGNEQYF

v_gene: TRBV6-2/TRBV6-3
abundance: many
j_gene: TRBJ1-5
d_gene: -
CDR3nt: TGTGCCAGCAGTTACTTTGGCCAGATTCACCAGCATTTT
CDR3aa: CASSYFGQIHQHF

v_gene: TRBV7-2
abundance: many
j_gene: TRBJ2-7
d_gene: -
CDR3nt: TGTGCCAGCAGCTCCAGCCCCCCCGAGCAGTACTTC
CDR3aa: CASSSSPPEQYF

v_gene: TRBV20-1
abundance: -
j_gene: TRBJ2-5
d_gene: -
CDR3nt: TGCAGTGCTCCTCAGGGGGGTGAGACCCAGTACTTC
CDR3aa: CSAPQGGETQYF

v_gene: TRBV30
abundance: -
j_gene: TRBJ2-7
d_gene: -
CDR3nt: TGTGCCTGGAGTCCAATCAGTGACGAGCAGTACTTC
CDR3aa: CAWSPISDEQYF

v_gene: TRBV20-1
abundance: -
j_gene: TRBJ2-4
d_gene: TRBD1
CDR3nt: TGCAGTGCTAGACCAGGACAGGGTCCAAGAGGAGCCAAAAACATTCAGTACTTC
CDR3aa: CSARPGQGPRGAKNIQYF

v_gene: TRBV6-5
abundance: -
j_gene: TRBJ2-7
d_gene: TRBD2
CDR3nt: TGTGCCAGCAGTTACGGGAGCGGGGACTCATACGAGCAGTACTTC
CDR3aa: CASSYGSGDSYEQYF

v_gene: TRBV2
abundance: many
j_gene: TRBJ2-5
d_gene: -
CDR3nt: TGTGCCAGCAGCGGGATTGGACTCCCCCAAGAGACCCAGTACTTC
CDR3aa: CASSGIGLPQETQYF

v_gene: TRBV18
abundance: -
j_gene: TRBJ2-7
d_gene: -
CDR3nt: TGTGCCAGCTCACCAAGGGGGGAGGACGAGCAGTACTTC
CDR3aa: CASSPRGEDEQYF

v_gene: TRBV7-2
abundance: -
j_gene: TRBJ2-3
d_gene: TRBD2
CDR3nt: TGTGCCAGCACAATAGCGGGGGGGCCAGATACGCAGTATTTT
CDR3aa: CASTIAGGPDTQYF

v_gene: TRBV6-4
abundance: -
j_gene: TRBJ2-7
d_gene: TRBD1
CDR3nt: TGTGCCAGCAGGACGTGGGCAGGGGGCCCTTCCAGTCACTACGAGCAGTACTTC
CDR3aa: CASRTWAGGPSSHYEQYF

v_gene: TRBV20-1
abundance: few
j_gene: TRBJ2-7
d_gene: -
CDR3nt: TGCAGTGCTAGAGATCCGACAGAGAACACCTACGAGCAGTACTTC
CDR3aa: CSARDPTENTYEQYF

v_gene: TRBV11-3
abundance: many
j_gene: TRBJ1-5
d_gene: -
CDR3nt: TGTGCCAGCAGCTTTAGCCGGGACACCAATCAGCCCCAGCATTTT
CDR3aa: CASSFSRDTNQPQHF

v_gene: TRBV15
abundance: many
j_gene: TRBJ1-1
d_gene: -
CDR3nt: TGTGCCACCAGCAGAGTCGGGGATCGCACTGAAGCTTTCTTT
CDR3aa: CATSRVGDRTEAFF

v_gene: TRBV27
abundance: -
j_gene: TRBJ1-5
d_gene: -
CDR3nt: TGTGCCAGCAAGGGTACGGGGAGCCATCAGCCCCAGCATTTT
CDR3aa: CASKGTGSHQPQHF

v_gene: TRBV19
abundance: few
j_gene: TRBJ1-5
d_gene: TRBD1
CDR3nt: TGTGCCAGTACCCCGACCCGGGACAGCCACAATCAGCCCCAGCATTTT
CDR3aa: CASTPTRDSHNQPQHF

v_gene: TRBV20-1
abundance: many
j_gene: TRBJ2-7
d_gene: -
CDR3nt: TGCAGTGCTAAGACTCGTGCCTACGAGCAGTACTTC
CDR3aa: CSAKTRAYEQYF

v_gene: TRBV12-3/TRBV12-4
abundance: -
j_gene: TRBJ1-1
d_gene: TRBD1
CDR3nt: TGTGCCAGCAGTATGAGACAGGGCCCCACTGAAGCTTTCTTT
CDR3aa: CASSMRQGPTEAFF

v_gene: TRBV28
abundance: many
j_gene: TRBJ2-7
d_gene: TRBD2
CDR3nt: TGTGCCAGCAGTTTTGTCGAGCGGGGACCTTACGAGCAGTACTTC
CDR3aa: CASSFVERGPYEQYF

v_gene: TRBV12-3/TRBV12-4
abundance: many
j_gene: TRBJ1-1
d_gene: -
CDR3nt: TGTGCCAGCTCTGCACTGAACACTGAAGCTTTCTTT
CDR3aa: CASSALNTEAFF

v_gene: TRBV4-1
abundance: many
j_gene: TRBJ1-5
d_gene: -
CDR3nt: TGCGCCAGCAGCGGACAGAGCAATCAGCCCCAGCATTTT
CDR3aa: CASSGQSNQPQHF

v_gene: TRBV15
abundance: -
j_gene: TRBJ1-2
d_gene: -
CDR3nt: TGTGCCACCAGCACAGGCTCCCAAGACAACTATGGCTACACCTTC
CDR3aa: CATSTGSQDNYGYTF

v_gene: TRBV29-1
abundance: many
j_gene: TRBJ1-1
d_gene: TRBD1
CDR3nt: TGCAGCGTTACGACAGGGGGCCTCACTGAAGCTTTCTTT
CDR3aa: CSVTTGGLTEAFF

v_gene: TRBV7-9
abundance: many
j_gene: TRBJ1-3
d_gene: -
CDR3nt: TGTGCCAGCAGCTTAGAGGGCGGGAACACCATATATTTT
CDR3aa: CASSLEGGNTIYF

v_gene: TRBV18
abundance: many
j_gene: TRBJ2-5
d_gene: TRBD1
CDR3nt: TGTGCCAGCTCACCCGGGACAGGGGTACAAGAGACCCAGTACTTC
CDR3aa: CASSPGTGVQETQYF

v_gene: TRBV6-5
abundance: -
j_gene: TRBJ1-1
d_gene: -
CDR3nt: TGTGCCAGCAGTTACTCTGAACTCACTGAAGCTTTCTTT
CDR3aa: CASSYSELTEAFF

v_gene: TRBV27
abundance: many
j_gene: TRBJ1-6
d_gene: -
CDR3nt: TGTGCCAGCACCTCGGGGCAGGGGTTCTCACCCCTCCACTTT
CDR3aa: CASTSGQGFSPLHF

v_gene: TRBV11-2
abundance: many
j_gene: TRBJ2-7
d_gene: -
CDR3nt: TGTGCCAGCAGCTCAACCGGGGCCCACGAGCAGTACTTC
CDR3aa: CASSSTGAHEQYF

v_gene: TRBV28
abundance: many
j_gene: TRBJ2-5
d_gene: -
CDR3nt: TGTGCCAGCAGTTTAATCTGGGGCAGCCGTTTGCAAGAGACCCAGTACTTC
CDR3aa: CASSLIWGSRLQETQYF

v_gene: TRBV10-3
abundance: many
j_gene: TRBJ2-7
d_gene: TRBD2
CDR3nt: TGTGCCATCAGTGGCTGGACTAGCGGGAGGGCCGGTTTCTACGAGCAGTACTTC
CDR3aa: CAISGWTSGRAGFYEQYF

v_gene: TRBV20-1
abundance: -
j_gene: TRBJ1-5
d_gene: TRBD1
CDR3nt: TGCAGTGCTAGCCGGGACAGGGGGCCCCCCTTTAATCAGCCCCAGCATTTT
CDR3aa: CSASRDRGPPFNQPQHF

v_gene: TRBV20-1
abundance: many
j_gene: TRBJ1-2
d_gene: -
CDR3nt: TGCAGTGCTAGAGTGGACATAAACTATGGCTACACCTTC
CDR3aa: CSARVDINYGYTF